Shown below are 16 T cell receptor beta chains from a single sample sequenced in a study of cytomegalovirus exposure and HLA in healthy donors. Primers included in the PCR were 60 Vbeta and 13 Jbeta primers. Assay used: immunoSEQ multiplex PCR; TCRdb lists only in-frame clones, some missing. The sample yields roughly 160,000 clones, 65% to 85% seen once. Sequenced input: PBMCs. These receptors were taken from a woman in her 30s in good health and CMV-seropositive.

This rearrangement joins TRBV4-2 to TRBJ2-1, with TRBD2 as a possible D gene (7 bases). V lost 4 bases and J 5 bases, leaving 18 bases between the germline ends. Germline V gene lookup returns CDR1 LGHNA and CDR2 YNFKEQ. This CDR3 has 16 residues. The CDR3 DNA reads TGTGCCAGCAGCCTTAATTTGGGGGGGGCCCACAATGAGCAGTTCTTC. Translating gives CASSLNLGGAHNEQFF.

The V gene is TRBV5-4, the J gene TRBJ2-3; 9 positions agree with TRBD1. Trimming at V came to 3 bases and at J to 2 bases, leaving 10 bases not matched to a gene. This CDR3 contains 17 residues. Looked up from germline, CDR1 is SGHNT and CDR2 is YYREEE (reference sequence). The CDR3: CASSSQGARIYTDTQYF. Written as DNA, the CDR3 is TGTGCCAGCAGCTCACAGGGGGCGCGAATATACACAGATACGCAGTATTTT.

The chain joins TRBV10-3 to TRBJ2-7, with D tentatively TRBD1 (6 bases). The V gene's germline CDR1 is ENHRY and CDR2 SYGVKD. The V gene lost 3 bases and the J gene lost 5 bases, with 11 bases spanning the gap. The CDR3 is 13 residues long. Here the CDR3 reads CAISDYRVNEQYF. CDR3 nucleotide sequence: TGTGCCATCAGTGACTACAGGGTTAACGAGCAGTACTTC.

The chain couples TRBV6-1 to TRBJ1-2; 7 positions match TRBD1. Trimming cost V 6 bases and J 4 bases; bases outside gene matches: 11. CDR1 and CDR2 from the germline V gene are MNHNS and SASEGT. The length of the CDR3 is 15 residues. The chain's CDR3 is CASRYRDSLPYGYTF. The CDR3 DNA reads as TGTGCCAGCAGATACCGGGACAGCCTTCCCTATGGCTACACCTTC.

About this clone itself: Other DNA sequences in this sample translate to the same CDR3. The genes are TRBV5-1 and TRBJ2-5, with 10 bases identical to TRBD2. Germline V gene lookup returns CDR1 SGHRS and CDR2 YFSETQ. This CDR3 has 15 amino acids. With 0 bases clipped from V and 2 bases from J, the junction kept 1 base outside the gene matches. CDR3 protein: CASSLALAGQETQYF. In DNA form, the CDR3 reads TGCGCCAGCAGCTTGGCACTAGCGGGGCAAGAGACCCAGTACTTC.

The chain employs TRBV7-2 and TRBJ1-1; the D gene is possibly TRBD1 (5 bases). Germline loops: CDR1 SGHTA, CDR2 FQGNSA. This CDR3 spans 13 amino acids. With 4 bases removed from V and 1 base from J, the gap between germline ends came to 7 bases. CDR3 nucleotides: TGTGCCAGCAGCTATCAGGGGAACACTGAAGCTTTCTTT. This encodes CASSYQGNTEAFF.

V gene TRBV7-9 combines with J gene TRBJ1-5; maybe TRBD1 (5 bases). V dropped 5 bases and J dropped 5 bases, with 10 bases sitting between them. Germline loops: CDR1 SEHNR, CDR2 FQNEAQ (reference sequence). There are 13 residues in the CDR3. Here the CDR3 DNA reads TGTGCCAGCAGCCTCCAAGGGGATCAGCCCCAGCATTTT. Its translation is CASSLQGDQPQHF. Full variable domain (rest looked up from reference TRBV7-9 and TRBJ1-5): DTGVSQNPRHKITKRGQNVTFRCDPISEHNRLYWYRQTLGQGPEFLTYFQNEAQLEKSRLLSDRFSAERPKGSFSTLEIQRTEQGDSAMYLCASSLQGDQPQHFGDGTRLSIL.

This clone turned up a few times. J is TRBJ1-2 and V is TRBV29-1, with D tentatively TRBD1 (5 bases). CDR1 and CDR2 (germline): SQVTM, ANQGSEA. V gave up 7 bases and J gave up 8 bases, with 20 bases separating them. The CDR3 totals 13 residues. Written as DNA, the CDR3 is TGCAGCGAAAGACGGGCGGGGGGAAACGGCTACACCTTC. This sequence encodes CSERRAGGNGYTF.

The V call is TRBV5-1, the J call TRBJ1-2; 8 nucleotides agree with TRBD1. J was trimmed by 1 base and V by 5 bases; bases with no gene match: 7. Germline values: CDR1 SGHRS, CDR2 YFSETQ. The CDR3 totals 15 residues. The CDR3 DNA sequence: TGCGCCAGCAGGGATTCGACAGGGGTTAACTATGGCTACACCTTC. Its protein is CASRDSTGVNYGYTF.

This chain links TRBV28 with TRBJ1-2; TRBD1 might be the D (6 bases). Trimming stripped 2 bases from V and 0 bases from J, with 10 bases between. Germline assignment: CDR1 MDHEN and CDR2 SYDVKM. The CDR3 covers 15 residues. The CDR3: CASSLPAGANYGYTF. Here the CDR3 DNA reads TGTGCCAGCAGTTTACCGGCAGGGGCTAACTATGGCTACACCTTC.

The CDR3 region is CARSSGQGTGNQPQHF. Written as DNA, the CDR3 is TGTGCCAGAAGCTCCGGACAGGGGACTGGCAATCAGCCCCAGCATTTT. V is TRBV5-3 and J is TRBJ1-5; 9 bases agree with TRBD1. TRBV5-3 falls under the ORF class, with uncertain function. J gave up 2 bases and V 3 bases, and 6 bases lay outside the gene matches. The CDR3 extends over 16 amino acids.

The chain carries TRBV4-1 and TRBJ2-5, with 7 bases matching TRBD1. In germline, CDR1 is MGHRA, CDR2 YSYEKL. This CDR3 region has 15 residues. The junction had 2 bases not matched to a gene; V was cut back by 1 base and J by 0 bases. CDR3 in DNA: TGCGCCAGCAGCCAAGGGGACAGCTACCAAGAGACCCAGTACTTC. Residues: CASSQGDSYQETQYF.

The rearrangement uses TRBV7-9 and TRBJ2-2; D is possibly TRBD2 (7 bases). Trimming took 5 bases from V and 5 from J, leaving 27 bases between them. This CDR3 is built from 19 residues. Per the germline V gene, CDR1 is SEHNR and CDR2 is FQNEAQ (reference sequence). CDR3: CASSTPQWGGALGTGELFF. In DNA form, the CDR3 reads TGTGCCAGCAGCACCCCCCAATGGGGGGGCGCTTTGGGAACCGGGGAGCTGTTTTTT.

The chain combines TRBV6-5 with TRBJ2-7, with TRBD1 as a possible D gene (6 bases). Per the germline V gene, CDR1 is MNHEY and CDR2 is SVGAGI. Trimming took 7 bases from V and 3 from J, leaving 19 bases between them. CDR3 size: 15 residues. CDR3 loop: CASTSDSGGVYEQYF. The CDR3 region has the DNA TGTGCCAGCACCTCGGACAGTGGAGGAGTCTACGAGCAGTACTTC.

The rearrangement uses TRBV6-1 and TRBJ2-5, with D hard to call. The CDR3 consists of 13 residues. The germline V gene encodes CDR1 MNHNS and CDR2 SASEGT. V lost 7 bases and J 4 bases, leaving 13 bases between the germline ends. CDR3 nucleotide sequence: TGTGCCAGCATCGGGTGGGTCGGAGAGACCCAGTACTTC. Encoded protein: CASIGWVGETQYF.

The sample holds a few counts of this clone. The chain carries TRBV6-5 and TRBJ1-2; tentatively, D is TRBD1 (6 bases). Germline loops: CDR1 MNHEY, CDR2 SVGAGI. V lost 0 bases and J lost 3, with 14 bases in between. The CDR3 has 16 residues. This chain's CDR3 is CASSYSGQGIYYGYTF. The CDR3 DNA reads TGTGCCAGCAGTTACTCAGGGCAGGGGATTTACTATGGCTACACCTTC.